This is a list of T cell receptor beta chains from one sample in a study of blood T cell repertoires in COVID-19. The repertoire was sequenced with immunoSEQ multiplex PCR; TCRdb's copy has only in-frame clones and lacks some. The table records some 99,000 clones, over 75% of them present only once. The sample comprised peripheral blood. The receptors stem from a woman aged 45-65 years with acute or convalescent COVID-19. Both conserved end residues are trimmed from each CDR3.

v_call	cdr3_aa
TRBV6-5	ASSPAGGTDTQY
TRBV7-6	ASSSTQTGSGNTIY
TRBV3-1/TRBV3-2	ASSQDLHRRAF
TRBV27	ASRVTGGLGEKLF
TRBV18	ASSPRTGQANTEAF
TRBV3-1/TRBV3-2	ASSPSQLDNQPQH
TRBV5-5	ASSVETGRETQY
TRBV7-9	ASSPSGDSGY
TRBV18	ASSPREGQETQY
TRBV13	ASSSPAGTGNYGYT
TRBV2	ASTPKRGLTDTQY
TRBV30	AWSVSGGAYEQY
TRBV7-3	ASSLNPRTSRELF
TRBV5-1	ASSRLPGPRNTGELF
TRBV6-5	ASSYGDRVYEQY
TRBV5-4	ASSFGQEREAF
TRBV11-2	ASSHDSTIY
TRBV4-2	ASSQTSGGHRRQDTQY
TRBV19	ASTQGPVTDTQY
TRBV27	ASSLGRGLAYEQY
TRBV7-9	ASSLGGADTQY
TRBV20-1	SASFLWGTSGGAAGGTQY
TRBV7-2	ASSHSQTYSGNTIY
TRBV4-2	ASSQPGNTGELF
TRBV30	AWSLRDRREKLF
TRBV3-1/TRBV3-2	ASSQGPYGYT
TRBV5-6	ASSLDNNYGYT
TRBV7-7	ASSLNLGAGETQY
TRBV10-1	ASSAGTGTYEQY
TRBV7-2	ASSLVRLAVYNEQF
TRBV12-3/TRBV12-4	AIRPRDSYGYT
TRBV24-1	ATSAPGQGSQPQH
TRBV14	ASSQGGTAYGYT
TRBV5-1	ASSLNTGNTIY
TRBV5-5	ASSFSPVGANVLT
TRBV5-1	ASSFPAGANTDTQY
TRBV5-1	ASSLQGATDTQY
TRBV19	ASRLSGLAGGPNNEQF
TRBV10-3	AIGELGTRGKLF
TRBV2	ASYRDYHYEQY
TRBV5-4	ASSTKQGSTYEQY
TRBV30	AWRGTGGRNTEAF
TRBV19	ASSPGGGTEAF
TRBV5-8	ASSGDPGGREPLH
TRBV6-4	ASSDLAGHSPLH
TRBV4-2	ASSQEQGRQGGELF
TRBV28	ASSFYEGSQRNEQF
TRBV29-1	SVLNPGTRARNEQF
TRBV19	ASSTTVAGNTIY
TRBV28	ASSFMTGAYGYT
TRBV11-3	ASSLGQGEVF
TRBV29-1	SLVGGGGYGYT
TRBV7-6	ASSQGGGWGYGYT
TRBV7-2	ASSSWDRGRQPQH
TRBV15	ATSRDDFAGVAF